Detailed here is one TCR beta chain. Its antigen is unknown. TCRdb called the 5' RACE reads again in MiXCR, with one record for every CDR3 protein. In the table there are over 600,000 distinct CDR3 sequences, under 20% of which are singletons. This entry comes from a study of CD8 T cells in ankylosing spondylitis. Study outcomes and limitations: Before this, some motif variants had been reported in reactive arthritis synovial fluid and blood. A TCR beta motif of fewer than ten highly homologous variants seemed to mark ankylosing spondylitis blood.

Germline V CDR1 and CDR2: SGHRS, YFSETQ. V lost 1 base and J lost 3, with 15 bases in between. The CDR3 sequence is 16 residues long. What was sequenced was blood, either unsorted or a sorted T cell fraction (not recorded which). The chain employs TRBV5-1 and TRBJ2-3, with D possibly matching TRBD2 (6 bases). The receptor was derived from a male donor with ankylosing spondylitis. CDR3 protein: CASSLMSSEGTDTQYF. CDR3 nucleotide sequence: TGCGCCAGCAGCTTGATGTCTAGCGAAGGTACAGATACGCAGTATTTT.